The 9 T cell receptor beta chains below come from one sample, sequenced in a study of blood T cell repertoires in COVID-19. Using immunoSEQ multiplex PCR, the repertoire was profiled, and TCRdb retains in-frame clones only, with some absent. The table has 250,000 to 350,000 clones, 65% to 85% seen once. Sequencing input: peripheral blood. The receptors originated from a human donor with COVID-19, enrolled during active disease. The donor label of this sample is uncertain.

A single count supports this clone. The V and J genes are TRBV3-1 (or the pseudogene TRBV3-2) and TRBJ1-5; D not resolved. Germline values: CDR1 LGHDT, CDR2 YNNKEL (reference sequence). This CDR3 spans 13 amino acids. V lost 0 bases and J lost 10, with 10 bases in between. The CDR3 region is CASSQEVMTPQHF. The CDR3, as DNA: TGTGCCAGCAGCCAAGAAGTAATGACTCCCCAGCATTTT.

The rearrangement links TRBV5-4 to TRBJ2-5, with TRBD1 matching 7 bases. CDR1 is SGHNT and CDR2 is YYREEE in the germline V gene (reference sequence). V was clipped by 1 base and J by 2 bases; unmatched bases: 5. The CDR3 spans 15 residues. CDR3 loop: CASSLRDRPQETQYF. The CDR3 nucleotides are TGTGCCAGCAGCTTGAGGGACAGACCGCAAGAGACCCAGTACTTC.

The chain links TRBV27 to TRBJ2-3; 10 bases map to TRBD2. The CDR3 is made up of 16 amino acids. Germline lookup yields CDR1 MNHEY and CDR2 SMNVEV (reference sequence). V shed 5 bases, J shed 3 bases, and the junction held 8 bases outside the gene matches. Here the CDR3 reads CASSVSGRPITDTQYF. The CDR3 nucleotides read TGTGCCAGCAGTGTTAGCGGGAGGCCGATTACAGATACGCAGTATTTT.

This clone was detected only a few times. The chain joins TRBV19 to TRBJ2-1; 14 nucleotides line up with TRBD2. The CDR3 totals 19 residues. The germline gives CDR1 LNHDA, CDR2 SQIVND (reference sequence). J was trimmed by 10 bases and V by 5 bases; bases with no gene match: 19. The CDR3, as DNA: TGTGCCAGTAGTGGTACGGGACTAGCGGGAGTAGGGGTTCGCTACGAGCAGTTCTTC. It specifies CASSGTGLAGVGVRYEQFF.

V is TRBV4-1 and J is TRBJ2-5; 13 nucleotides agree with TRBD2. With V trimmed by 2 bases and J by 4 bases, 4 bases remained unmatched. This CDR3 has 16 amino acids. From germline, CDR1 is MGHRA and CDR2 YSYEKL. The CDR3 reads CASSQPGLAGVETQYF. In nucleotides, the CDR3 is TGCGCCAGCAGCCAACCCGGACTAGCGGGAGTAGAGACCCAGTACTTC.

The genes are TRBV3-1 (or the pseudogene TRBV3-2) and TRBJ2-1; 9 bases line up with TRBD1. The junction had 8 bases not matched to a gene; V was cut back by 4 bases and J by 7 bases. The CDR3 consists of 15 residues. Germline assignment: CDR1 LGHDT and CDR2 YNNKEL (reference sequence). DNA of the CDR3: TGTGCCAGCAGCCTTTCCGGGACAGGGATTAATGAGCAGTTCTTC. Amino acids: CASSLSGTGINEQFF.

This clone turned up a few times. The V call is TRBV6-5, the J call TRBJ1-4, with TRBD1 matching over 8 bases. V trimming: 7 bases; J trimming: 6 bases; junction bases outside the gene matches: 10. The length of the CDR3 is 15 residues. Germline loops: CDR1 MNHEY, CDR2 SVGAGI. This CDR3 is CASKPRQGRDEKLFF. DNA for the CDR3: TGTGCCAGCAAACCCCGACAGGGGCGGGATGAAAAACTGTTTTTT.

This chain uses TRBV2 with TRBJ2-1; D possibly corresponds to TRBD2 (5 bases). CDR1 and CDR2 from the germline V gene are SNHLY and FYNNEI. This CDR3 comprises 15 residues. V gave up 2 bases and J gave up 1 base, with 9 bases separating them. The DNA for the CDR3 is TGTGCCAGCAGTGAATATGGACTTTCCTACAATGAGCAGTTCTTC. The encoded protein is CASSEYGLSYNEQFF.

The chain carries TRBV10-2 and TRBJ1-5, with 7 bases lining up with TRBD1. The germline V gene encodes CDR1 WSHSY and CDR2 SAAADI. The V segment lost 6 bases and the J segment 3 bases; nucleotides outside the gene matches: 5. This CDR3 has 14 residues. CDR3 in amino acids: CASRGGTVNQPQHF. In DNA, the CDR3 is TGCGCCAGCAGGGGTGGGACAGTCAATCAGCCCCAGCATTTT.